A selection of T cell receptor beta chains follows, all from one sample in a study of cytomegalovirus exposure and HLA in healthy donors. Libraries were prepared by immunoSEQ multiplex PCR; TCRdb keeps only in-frame clonotypes and omits some of them. The sample has roughly 150,000 clones, over 70% seen once. Sequencing input: PBMCs. These receptors were obtained from a middle-aged woman in good health and CMV-seropositive. Each CDR3 is given with its conserved first and last residue. The order of the fields is D gene, V gene, clone size, J gene, CDR3 DNA, CDR3 protein. The D gene is left open where the match is weak. Clone size appears in some rows only: once, few, many, or a class for an expanded clone.

D gene: TRBD2
V gene: TRBV2
clone size: .
J gene: TRBJ2-5
CDR3 DNA: TGTGCCAGCAGTGAATGGCGGGAGAGGAGTGAGACCCAGTACTTC
CDR3 protein: CASSEWRERSETQYF

D gene: TRBD2
V gene: TRBV14
clone size: .
J gene: TRBJ2-1
CDR3 DNA: TGTGCCAGCAGCCAAGATTGGGAGACTAGCGTCGCTGAGCAGTTCTTC
CDR3 protein: CASSQDWETSVAEQFF

D gene: .
V gene: TRBV5-1
clone size: .
J gene: TRBJ1-6
CDR3 DNA: TGCGCCAGCAGCGATCTCCGGGACTCGAATTCACCCCTCCACTTT
CDR3 protein: CASSDLRDSNSPLHF

D gene: TRBD2
V gene: TRBV7-6
clone size: once
J gene: TRBJ2-1
CDR3 DNA: TGTGCCAGCAGCTTATGGGCTAGCGGTGGCAGCTCCTACAATGAGCAGTTCTTC
CDR3 protein: CASSLWASGGSSYNEQFF

D gene: .
V gene: TRBV18
clone size: .
J gene: TRBJ2-5
CDR3 DNA: TGTGCCAGCTCACCGAGAAACGGGGGCCAAGAGACCCAGTACTTC
CDR3 protein: CASSPRNGGQETQYF

D gene: TRBD2
V gene: TRBV27
clone size: .
J gene: TRBJ2-7
CDR3 DNA: TGTGCCAGCAGTTTCGCGGGGGGCAGAGGGTACGAGCAGTACTTC
CDR3 protein: CASSFAGGRGYEQYF

D gene: .
V gene: TRBV6-1
clone size: .
J gene: TRBJ2-7
CDR3 DNA: TGTGCCAGCAGTGAAGCGGGTACAGCCCCCTACGAGCAGTACTTC
CDR3 protein: CASSEAGTAPYEQYF

D gene: .
V gene: TRBV7-6
clone size: .
J gene: TRBJ1-1
CDR3 DNA: TGTGCCAGCAGCCCCGTGGAGGGAACCACTGAAGCTTTCTTT
CDR3 protein: CASSPVEGTTEAFF

D gene: .
V gene: TRBV10-3
clone size: once
J gene: TRBJ1-1
CDR3 DNA: TGTGCCATCAGTGAGTCGGAGACGAACGCTTTCTTT
CDR3 protein: CAISESETNAFF

D gene: TRBD2
V gene: TRBV7-2
clone size: .
J gene: TRBJ2-7
CDR3 DNA: TGTGCCAGCAGCTTAGAGGGGACTAGCGGAGCGTACGAGCAGTACTTC
CDR3 protein: CASSLEGTSGAYEQYF

D gene: .
V gene: TRBV6-6
clone size: once
J gene: TRBJ2-5
CDR3 DNA: TGTGCCAGCCAAAGGGCAGGCCAGGGGACCCAGTACTTC
CDR3 protein: CASQRAGQGTQYF

D gene: TRBD1
V gene: TRBV18
clone size: .
J gene: TRBJ1-1
CDR3 DNA: TGTGCCAGCTCACCAGGGACAGTTGAAGCTTTCTTT
CDR3 protein: CASSPGTVEAFF

D gene: TRBD2
V gene: TRBV19
clone size: .
J gene: TRBJ2-7
CDR3 DNA: TGTGCCAGTAATCACCTGGGCGGGAGTACCTACGAGCAGTACTTC
CDR3 protein: CASNHLGGSTYEQYF

D gene: .
V gene: TRBV25-1
clone size: .
J gene: TRBJ1-4
CDR3 DNA: TGTGCCAGCAGTGAATCCGCGTATAATGAAAAACTGTTTTTT
CDR3 protein: CASSESAYNEKLFF

D gene: .
V gene: TRBV19
clone size: .
J gene: TRBJ1-2
CDR3 DNA: TGTGCCACCTCGGAGCGGTATGGCTACACCTTC
CDR3 protein: CATSERYGYTF

D gene: TRBD1
V gene: TRBV6-6
clone size: .
J gene: TRBJ1-4
CDR3 DNA: TGTGCCAGCAGCCCGACAGGGAACCATGAAAAACTGTTTTTT
CDR3 protein: CASSPTGNHEKLFF

D gene: .
V gene: TRBV7-8
clone size: few
J gene: TRBJ2-3
CDR3 DNA: TGTGCCAGCAGCCTGACCCAGGGGGGATCGCAGTATTTT
CDR3 protein: CASSLTQGGSQYF

D gene: .
V gene: TRBV27
clone size: once
J gene: TRBJ2-7
CDR3 DNA: TGTGCCAGCAGTGCCGGGTCGAGGGAGCAGTACTTC
CDR3 protein: CASSAGSREQYF

D gene: .
V gene: TRBV7-3
clone size: .
J gene: TRBJ2-1
CDR3 DNA: TGTGCCAGCAGCTTAAACTGGGCAGCCCGTGAGGAGCAGTTCTTC
CDR3 protein: CASSLNWAAREEQFF

D gene: TRBD1
V gene: TRBV11-2
clone size: .
J gene: TRBJ2-1
CDR3 DNA: TGTGCCAGCAGCTTAGAATCAGGGGGCGATGAGCAGTTCTTC
CDR3 protein: CASSLESGGDEQFF

D gene: TRBD2
V gene: TRBV7-6
clone size: once
J gene: TRBJ2-5
CDR3 DNA: TGTGCCAGCAGCTTGGGACTAGCAGAGACCCAGTACTTC
CDR3 protein: CASSLGLAETQYF

D gene: .
V gene: TRBV4-1
clone size: .
J gene: TRBJ1-4
CDR3 DNA: TGCGCCAGCAGCCAAGATCCCCCGGGACGGACTAATGAAAAACCGTTTTTT
CDR3 protein: CASSQDPPGRTNEKPFF

D gene: TRBD2
V gene: TRBV28
clone size: .
J gene: TRBJ2-3
CDR3 DNA: TGTGCCAGCAGTCCCAACCGCGGGGGTACAGATACGCAGTATTTT
CDR3 protein: CASSPNRGGTDTQYF

D gene: .
V gene: TRBV2
clone size: few
J gene: TRBJ2-6
CDR3 DNA: TGTGCCAGCAGGGGGGGATTGGTAGCCTCCTCTGGGGCCAACGTCCTGACTTTC
CDR3 protein: CASRGGLVASSGANVLTF

D gene: TRBD1
V gene: TRBV29-1
clone size: .
J gene: TRBJ2-1
CDR3 DNA: TGCAGCGTTGAACAACCCAACAGGGGCAGTGAGCAGTTCTTC
CDR3 protein: CSVEQPNRGSEQFF

D gene: .
V gene: TRBV10-2
clone size: .
J gene: TRBJ1-3
CDR3 DNA: TGCGCCAGCAGTGAGTCGTTATTCGGGGTCTCTGGAAACACCATATATTTT
CDR3 protein: CASSESLFGVSGNTIYF

D gene: TRBD1
V gene: TRBV7-9
clone size: .
J gene: TRBJ1-1
CDR3 DNA: TGTGCCAGCAGCTGGGGGACAGGGATTAACACTGAAGCTTTCTTT
CDR3 protein: CASSWGTGINTEAFF

D gene: .
V gene: TRBV29-1
clone size: .
J gene: TRBJ2-1
CDR3 DNA: TGCAGCGTTACCGAGGGGGTCTACAATGAGCAGTTCTTC
CDR3 protein: CSVTEGVYNEQFF

D gene: TRBD1
V gene: TRBV7-2
clone size: .
J gene: TRBJ1-2
CDR3 DNA: TGTGCCAGCAGCTTAGAGACAGGGGATGGCTACACCTTC
CDR3 protein: CASSLETGDGYTF

D gene: TRBD1
V gene: TRBV5-4
clone size: .
J gene: TRBJ2-1
CDR3 DNA: TGTGCCAGCAGCTCGACAGGGGTGGGTGAGCAGTTCTTC
CDR3 protein: CASSSTGVGEQFF

D gene: TRBD1
V gene: TRBV19
clone size: .
J gene: TRBJ2-6
CDR3 DNA: TGTGCCAGTATCCGAGGGGGCACTGGGGCCAACGTCCTGACTTTT
CDR3 protein: CASIRGGTGANVLTF

D gene: .
V gene: TRBV7-6
clone size: .
J gene: TRBJ2-5
CDR3 DNA: TGTGCCAGCAGCTTAGTGGCCCTAGAGACCCAGTACTTC
CDR3 protein: CASSLVALETQYF

D gene: TRBD1
V gene: TRBV9
clone size: .
J gene: TRBJ2-6
CDR3 DNA: TGTGCCAGCAGCCCAACAGGGGGGTTTTCTGGGGCCAACGTCCTGACTTTC
CDR3 protein: CASSPTGGFSGANVLTF

D gene: .
V gene: TRBV5-4
clone size: few
J gene: TRBJ2-2
CDR3 DNA: TGTGCCAGCAGCTTGCTCACCGGGGAGCTGTTTTTT
CDR3 protein: CASSLLTGELFF

D gene: .
V gene: TRBV19
clone size: few
J gene: TRBJ2-5
CDR3 DNA: TGTGCCAGTAGTATATCAGGTGCAGAGACCCAGTACTTC
CDR3 protein: CASSISGAETQYF

D gene: TRBD1
V gene: TRBV7-9
clone size: .
J gene: TRBJ2-2
CDR3 DNA: TGTGCCAGCAGCTTCAAAGACAGGGGCTTCACCGGGGAGCTGTTTTTT
CDR3 protein: CASSFKDRGFTGELFF

D gene: TRBD2
V gene: TRBV7-3
clone size: .
J gene: TRBJ2-3
CDR3 DNA: TGTGCCAGCAGCACCGGGGGGGCTAGCACAGATACGCAGTATTTT
CDR3 protein: CASSTGGASTDTQYF

D gene: .
V gene: TRBV14
clone size: .
J gene: TRBJ1-2
CDR3 DNA: TGTGCCAGCAGTCAGTTTCGCTATGGCTACACCTTC
CDR3 protein: CASSQFRYGYTF

D gene: TRBD1
V gene: TRBV6-5
clone size: once
J gene: TRBJ1-1
CDR3 DNA: TGTGCCAGCAACAACAGGGGGAGAGGCACTGAAGCTTTCTTT
CDR3 protein: CASNNRGRGTEAFF

D gene: .
V gene: TRBV7-9
clone size: .
J gene: TRBJ1-4
CDR3 DNA: TGTGCCAGCAGCGCGACAGGTCCTTTTGAAAAACTGTTTTTT
CDR3 protein: CASSATGPFEKLFF

D gene: .
V gene: TRBV30
clone size: .
J gene: TRBJ1-3
CDR3 DNA: TGTGCCTGGACCACCAGGGGAGTTGGAAACACCATATATTTT
CDR3 protein: CAWTTRGVGNTIYF

D gene: .
V gene: TRBV10-3
clone size: .
J gene: TRBJ1-2
CDR3 DNA: TGTGCCATCAGCGGGGTGACTAACTATGGCTACACCTTC
CDR3 protein: CAISGVTNYGYTF

D gene: .
V gene: TRBV9
clone size: .
J gene: TRBJ2-4
CDR3 DNA: TGTGCCAGCAGCCGCGGTTCATCTAACGTCTTAGCCAAAAACATTCAGTACTTC
CDR3 protein: CASSRGSSNVLAKNIQYF

D gene: .
V gene: TRBV5-1
clone size: .
J gene: TRBJ1-1
CDR3 DNA: TGCGCCAGCAGCTTGGCCATCGCTGCTACCTCGAACACTGAAGCTTTCTTT
CDR3 protein: CASSLAIAATSNTEAFF

D gene: .
V gene: TRBV5-1
clone size: .
J gene: TRBJ1-1
CDR3 DNA: TGCGCCAGCAGCTTGGAGCGGAACACTGAAGCTTTCTTT
CDR3 protein: CASSLERNTEAFF

D gene: .
V gene: TRBV4-3
clone size: .
J gene: TRBJ1-5
CDR3 DNA: TGCGCCAGCAGCCAAGACATTCCGGGACACCAGCATTTT
CDR3 protein: CASSQDIPGHQHF